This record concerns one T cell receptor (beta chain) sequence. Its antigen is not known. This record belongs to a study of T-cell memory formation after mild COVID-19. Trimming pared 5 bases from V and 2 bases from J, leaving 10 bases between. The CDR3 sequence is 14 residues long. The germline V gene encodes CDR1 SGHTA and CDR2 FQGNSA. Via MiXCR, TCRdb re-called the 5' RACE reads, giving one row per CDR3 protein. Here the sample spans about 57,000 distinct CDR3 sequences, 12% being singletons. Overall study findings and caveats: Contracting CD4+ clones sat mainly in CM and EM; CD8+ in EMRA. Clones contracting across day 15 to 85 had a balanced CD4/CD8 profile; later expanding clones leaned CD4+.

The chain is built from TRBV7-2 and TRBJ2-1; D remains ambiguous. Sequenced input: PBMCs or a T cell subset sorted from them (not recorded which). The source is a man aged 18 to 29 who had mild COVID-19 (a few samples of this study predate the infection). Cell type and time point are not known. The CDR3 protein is CASSTDFTYNEQFF. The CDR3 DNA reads TGTGCCAGCAGCACTGATTTTACCTACAATGAGCAGTTCTTC.